This TCR beta chain was sequenced in a study of blood T cell repertoires in COVID-19. At the level of the study: COVID-19 samples from acute and convalescent phases originated in the United States, Italy and Spain. PBMCs, B-cell-depleted T cells, or T cells provided the cDNA or gDNA that made up the material.

Methods used by the authors: From reference gene primer amplification, estimates of nucleated cell counts were derived. This table comes from immunoSEQ multiplex PCR, and its TCRdb copy is limited to in-frame clones, with some not included. V, J and clone size were drawn from that table, and D and trimming were deduced from the DNA. Altogether some 300,000 clones are present, nearly 90% being singletons, with the ten largest covering roughly 10%. Germline CDR1 and CDR2: SGHTS and YDEGEE. The CDR3 consists of 14 residues. J lost 7 bases, V lost 0 bases, and 6 bases had no gene match. Two consecutive negative NP/OP PCR tests, clearance, or resolved symptoms defined Cohort 3 recovery.

Sequencing was performed on PBMCs or T cells enriched from blood (not recorded which). This sequence originates from a woman aged 25 to 39 who had recovered from COVID-19. V gene TRBV5-8 combines with J gene TRBJ1-2; 7 bases map to TRBD1. The DNA for the CDR3 is TGTGCCAGCAGCTTGGCCGGGACAGCGGTTGGCTACACCTTC. Translation gives CASSLAGTAVGYTF.